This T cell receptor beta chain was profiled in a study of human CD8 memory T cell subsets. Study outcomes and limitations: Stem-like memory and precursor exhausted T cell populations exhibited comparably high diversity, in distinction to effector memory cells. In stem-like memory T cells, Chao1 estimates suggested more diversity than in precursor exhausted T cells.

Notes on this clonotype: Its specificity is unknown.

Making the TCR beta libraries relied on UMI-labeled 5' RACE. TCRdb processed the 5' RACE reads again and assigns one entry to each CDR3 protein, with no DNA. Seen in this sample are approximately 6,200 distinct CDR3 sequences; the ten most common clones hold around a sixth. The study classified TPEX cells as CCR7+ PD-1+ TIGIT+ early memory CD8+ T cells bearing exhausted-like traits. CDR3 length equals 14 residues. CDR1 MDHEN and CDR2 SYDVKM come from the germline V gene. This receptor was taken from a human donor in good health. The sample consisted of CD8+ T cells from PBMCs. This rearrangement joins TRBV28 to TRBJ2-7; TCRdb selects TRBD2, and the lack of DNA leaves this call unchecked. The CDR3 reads CASSLALAPYEQYF.